This entry lists 9 T cell receptor beta chains sequenced from one sample in a study of blood T cell repertoires in COVID-19 (dated by TCRdb to the early 2020s). The library was built by means of the immunoSEQ multiplex PCR assay. Here the immuneACCESS table is served through TCRdb, limited to in-frame sequences with V and J called. Missing clones are a known gap in these copies; in checked studies unresolved V genes cover under half, and the rest lacks a known reason. In this sample the table shows about 83,000 clones, 85% to 90% of which occur a single time. The ten biggest clones cover about 8.5% of the sample. Sequencing used peripheral blood. These receptors all come from a man at least 80 years old with active or convalescent COVID-19.

The chain links TRBV27 to TRBJ2-7, with 9 bases that match TRBD1. Trimming cost V 3 bases and J 7 bases; bases outside gene matches: 16. The CDR3 length is 17 residues. Per the germline V gene, CDR1 is MNHEY and CDR2 is SMNVEV (reference sequence). In DNA, the CDR3 is TGTGCCAGCAGTTTCATCCGACCGGGACAGGGACCTACGGAGCAGTACGTC. Amino acid sequence: CASSFIRPGQGPTEQYV.

This clone was picked up a small number of times. This chain links TRBV5-1 with TRBJ1-5, with D possibly being TRBD1 (5 bases). Germline V CDR1 and CDR2: SGHRS, YFSETQ. V was cut by 0 bases and J by 1 base, with 8 bases left in between. This CDR3 has 15 amino acids. This chain's CDR3 is CASSLEGESNQPQHF. The CDR3 DNA sequence: TGCGCCAGCAGCTTGGAAGGGGAAAGCAATCAGCCCCAGCATTTT.

This chain links TRBV28 with TRBJ1-2; 8 bases align to TRBD1. This CDR3 spans 15 amino acids. Looked up from germline, CDR1 is MDHEN and CDR2 is SYDVKM. The V and J ends lost 5 bases and 2 bases, in that order; junction bases with no gene match: 7. The DNA for the CDR3 is TGTGCCAGCAGTCCTTACAGGGGGTACAACTATGGCTACACCTTC. Protein product: CASSPYRGYNYGYTF.

The V and J genes are TRBV6-5 and TRBJ2-5; tentatively, D is TRBD1 (6 bases). V was clipped by 4 bases and J by 2 bases, with 14 bases between them. The CDR3 has 15 residues. The germline gives CDR1 MNHEY, CDR2 SVGAGI. CDR3 DNA: TGTGCCAGCAGTTCTCCCAGACAGGCACAAGAGACCCAGTACTTC. Protein: CASSSPRQAQETQYF.

This chain connects TRBV30 to TRBJ1-5; D not certain. V was trimmed by 5 bases and J by 0 bases, leaving 5 bases between them. The CDR3 loop spans 12 amino acids. Germline CDR1 reads GTSNPN; CDR2 reads SVGIG (reference sequence). The CDR3 reads CAWDNSNQPQHF. CDR3 sequence (DNA): TGTGCCTGGGACAATAGCAATCAGCCCCAGCATTTT. Complete variable domain (other parts from reference TRBV30 and TRBJ1-5): SQTIHQWPATLVQPVGSPLSLECTVEGTSNPNLYWYRQAAGRGLQLLFYSVGIGQISSEVPQNLSASRPQDRQFILSSKKLLLSDSGFYLCAWDNSNQPQHFGDGTRLSIL.

This clone appeared a few times. The J gene is TRBJ1-2, the V gene TRBV24-1; 8 positions agree with TRBD1. J was trimmed by 7 bases and V by 7 bases; bases with no gene match: 4. This CDR3 spans 12 amino acids. The germline gives CDR1 KGHDR, CDR2 SFDVKD. In DNA form, the CDR3 reads TGTGCCACCAGCCAGGGGGCAGGTGGCTACACCTTC. Translation: CATSQGAGGYTF.

V is TRBV3-1 (or the pseudogene TRBV3-2) and J is TRBJ2-3, with 9 bases identical to TRBD2. J was trimmed by 3 bases and V by 0 bases; bases with no gene match: 13. The CDR3 contains 19 residues. The germline gives CDR1 LGHDT, CDR2 YNNKEL (reference sequence). CDR3 coding DNA: TGTGCCAGCAGCCAAGATTTAGGGTACGCGGGGGGGAAGACAGATACGCAGTATTTT. This translates into CASSQDLGYAGGKTDTQYF.

The genes are TRBV5-1 and TRBJ1-6; the match to TRBD1 covers 12 bases. The trim removed 1 base at V and 6 bases at J, leaving 5 bases unmatched. CDR3 length: 17 amino acids. Germline V CDR1 and CDR2: SGHRS, YFSETQ. The CDR3 DNA reads TGCGCCAGCAGCTTGTCAGGGACAGGGGGCCGTAATTCACCCCTCCACTTT. Protein: CASSLSGTGGRNSPLHF. The whole variable domain, remainder taken from reference TRBV5-1 and TRBJ1-6, is KAGVTQTPRYLIKTRGQQVTLSCSPISGHRSVSWYQQTPGQGLQFLFEYFSETQRNKGNFPGRFSGRQFSNSRSEMNVSTLELGDSALYLCASSLSGTGGRNSPLHFGNGTRLTVT.

This clone was seen a single time. This CDR3 is CASSARDTQETQYF. The CDR3 DNA sequence: TGTGCCAGCTCAGCTCGGGACACGCAAGAGACCCAGTACTTC. This rearrangement joins TRBV18 to TRBJ2-5, with a tentative D call TRBD1 (6 bases). The germline V gene has CDR1 KGHSH and CDR2 LQKENI. CDR3 length: 14 residues. Trimming removed 5 bases from V and 2 bases from J, with 12 bases in between.